These 19 T cell receptor beta chains came from one sample sequenced in a study of T-cell reconstitution after alpha-beta-depleted transplantation in children. Unique molecular identifiers featured in how the TCRbeta library was prepared. Via MiXCR, TCRdb re-called the PCR reads, giving one row per CDR3 protein. The sample lists over 70,000 distinct CDR3 sequences; roughly 8% were seen once. This sample comprised PBMCs from the stem cell graft donor, obtained from the stem cell graft. These receptors were taken from a human donor who donated a stem cell graft to a child with congenital amegakaryocytic thrombocytopenia.

In this sample, this clonotype turned up many times. DNA for the CDR3: TGTGCCAGCAGTTACTCCCTGGCAGGGGGCTATACCGGGGAGCTGTTTTTT. Residues: CASSYSLAGGYTGELFF. The chain links TRBV6-8 to TRBJ2-2; 8 bases are shared with TRBD1. The CDR3 has 17 amino acids. The ends lost 0 bases at V and 5 bases at J; junction bases unmatched: 8. CDR1 and CDR2 (germline): MNHGY, SAAAGT.

Comment on this clonotype: A much larger clone differs from this one at a single base, so this may be a read error. This chain's CDR3 is CASTRVGVATQYF. In DNA form, the CDR3 reads TGTGCCAGTACCAGGGTAGGGGTAGCCACGCAGTATTTT. V and J are TRBV12-3 or TRBV12-4 and TRBJ2-3; D perhaps matches TRBD1 (5 bases). The CDR3 extends over 13 amino acids. Trimming took off 9 bases at V and 9 bases at J, with 19 bases between the two ends.

The table lists this clonotype with many counts. The chain employs TRBV7-8 and TRBJ1-4; 9 bases are shared with TRBD1. The V segment lost 3 bases and the J segment 7 bases; nucleotides outside the gene matches: 3. CDR3 length: 14 residues. Germline-derived CDR1 and CDR2 are SGHVS and FQNEAQ. CDR3: CASSFGTGPEKLFF. CDR3 in DNA: TGTGCCAGCAGCTTTGGGACAGGGCCTGAAAAACTGTTTTTT.

This clonotype was recorded many times. The J gene is TRBJ2-7, the V gene TRBV20-1; 9 positions match TRBD1. The CDR3 covers 14 residues. From germline, CDR1 is DFQATT and CDR2 SNEGSKA (reference sequence). The V and J ends lost 4 bases and 6 bases, in that order; junction bases with no gene match: 10. CDR3 in DNA: TGCAGTGCTAACACCGGGACAGGGTCGGGCGAGCAGTACTTC. It encodes CSANTGTGSGEQYF.

This clonotype has ten or more counts. The V call is TRBV20-1, the J call TRBJ2-5; D gene uncertain. The CDR3 is 17 amino acids. With 0 bases removed from V and 0 bases from J, the gap between germline ends came to 17 bases. Per germline, CDR1 DFQATT and CDR2 SNEGSKA (reference sequence). CDR3 amino acids: CSARDQHTSGYQETQYF. Here the CDR3 DNA reads TGCAGTGCTAGAGATCAGCACACCTCCGGGTACCAAGAGACCCAGTACTTC.

Ten or more counts support this clonotype. The rearrangement uses TRBV5-1 and TRBJ1-1, with TRBD1 identical over 9 bases. V dropped 1 base and J dropped 6; count of bases not matched to a gene: 10. The CDR3 length is 16 residues. Germline assignment: CDR1 SGHRS and CDR2 YFSETQ. DNA of the CDR3: TGCGCCAGCAGCTTGTACGGGGGGACAGGGAGCCCTGAAGCTTTCTTT. Translation: CASSLYGGTGSPEAFF.

In this sample, this clonotype turned up many times. V is TRBV12-3 or TRBV12-4 and J is TRBJ2-1, with 7 positions matching TRBD2. The CDR3 spans 16 residues. The V gene end was trimmed by 6 bases and the J gene end by 4 bases; junction bases not matched to a gene: 12. The DNA of the CDR3 is TGTGCCAGCAGCCCTCGTCGGACTAGTGGGTACAATGAGCAGTTCTTC. Protein product: CASSPRRTSGYNEQFF.

The table lists this clonotype with many counts. The chain employs TRBV7-9 and TRBJ1-4; 8 nucleotides line up with TRBD1. CDR3 length: 16 amino acids. Trimming at V came to 1 base and at J to 6 bases, leaving 7 bases not matched to a gene. Germline values: CDR1 SEHNR, CDR2 FQNEAQ (reference sequence). CDR3 coding DNA: TGTGCCAGCAGCTTAGGGACTACAGGGGGAGATGAAAAACTGTTTTTT. Protein: CASSLGTTGGDEKLFF.

This clonotype was picked up many times. The V and J genes are TRBV10-3 and TRBJ1-3; 7 bases map to TRBD1. The germline CDR1 and CDR2 sequences are ENHRY and SYGVKD. V lost 3 bases to trimming and J lost 4 bases; unmatched junction nucleotides: 9. CDR3 length: 16 residues. CDR3 sequence (DNA): TGTGCCATCAGTGATCCGACAGGGCTGGGAGGAAACACCATATATTTT. Encoded protein: CAISDPTGLGGNTIYF.

The sample holds a few counts of this clonotype. The chain recombines TRBV5-1 with TRBJ2-5, with TRBD1 matching 7 bases. Germline CDR1 and CDR2: SGHRS and YFSETQ. The CDR3 runs to 15 residues. Germline trimming cut 4 bases from V and 1 base from J; bases unmatched to any gene: 7. The CDR3 coding sequence is TGCGCCAGCAGCACCGGGACAGAAGCCCAAGAGACCCAGTACTTC. Encoded protein: CASSTGTEAQETQYF. Full variable domain (missing parts from reference TRBV5-1 and TRBJ2-5): KAGVTQTPRYLIKTRGQQVTLSCSPISGHRSVSWYQQTPGQGLQFLFEYFSETQRNKGNFPGRFSGRQFSNSRSEMNVSTLELGDSALYLCASSTGTEAQETQYFGPGTRLLVL.

A word on this clonotype: This could be a read error, since a much larger clone is one nucleotide away. CDR3 protein: CASSLGSGGTAKNSQYF. The CDR3 nucleotides are TGTGCCAGCAGCTTGGGGTCAGGGGGCACAGCCAAAAACAGTCAGTACTTC. This sequence joins TRBV5-5 and TRBJ2-4, with 8 bases lining up with TRBD1. Germline CDR1 is SGHKS and CDR2 is YYEKEE (reference sequence). This CDR3 is 17 amino acids long.

The genes are TRBV19 and TRBJ2-7; a weak D match, TRBD1 (5 bases). V was clipped by 10 bases and J by 0 bases, with 16 bases between them. This CDR3 contains 14 residues. Germline V gene data show CDR1 as LNHDA and CDR2 as SQIVND (reference sequence). The CDR3 loop is CATRISGSSYEQYF. The CDR3 DNA reads TGTGCCACTAGAATATCAGGGTCCTCCTACGAGCAGTACTTC. Variable domain in full (rest from reference TRBV19 and TRBJ2-7): DGGITQSPKYLFRKEGQNVTLSCEQNLNHDAMYWYRQDPGQGLRLIYYSQIVNDFQKGDIAEGYSVSREKKESFPLTVTSAQKNPTAFYLCATRISGSSYEQYFGPGTRLTVT.

This clonotype was seen only a few times. This rearrangement joins TRBV19 to TRBJ1-1; no clear D gene. Germline V gives CDR1 LNHDA, CDR2 SQIVND (reference sequence). V lost 3 bases and J 0 bases, leaving 11 bases between the germline ends. CDR3 length equals 15 residues. CDR3 sequence: CASSISAGMNTEAFF. CDR3 nucleotide sequence: TGTGCCAGTAGTATTAGTGCGGGGATGAACACTGAAGCTTTCTTT. Full variable domain (rest looked up from reference TRBV19 and TRBJ1-1): DGGITQSPKYLFRKEGQNVTLSCEQNLNHDAMYWYRQDPGQGLRLIYYSQIVNDFQKGDIAEGYSVSREKKESFPLTVTSAQKNPTAFYLCASSISAGMNTEAFFGQGTRLTVV.

This clonotype was counted ten times or more. This sequence joins TRBV29-1 and TRBJ2-2; TRBD2 is a possible D gene (5 bases). The germline V gene has CDR1 SQVTM and CDR2 ANQGSEA. This CDR3 region has 16 residues. Trimming took 3 bases from V and 0 from J, leaving 14 bases between them. The CDR3 region has the DNA TGCAGCGTTGATTTAGCGACACCCACGAACACCGGGGAGCTGTTTTTT. Its translation: CSVDLATPTNTGELFF.

This clonotype was recorded many times. The genes are TRBV28 and TRBJ2-5, with a tentative D call TRBD2 (5 bases). The V end lost 4 bases, the J end lost 5 bases, and 14 bases lay between the germline ends. The CDR3 totals 14 residues. Germline lookup yields CDR1 MDHEN and CDR2 SYDVKM. In DNA, the CDR3 is TGTGCCAGCAGTTCACGGGTGCCGGGGGAGACCCAGTACTTC. This translates into CASSSRVPGETQYF.

This clonotype was picked up many times. CDR3 DNA sequence: TGTGCCAGCAGTTTGGGCCAGACCGGGGAGCTGTTTTTT. Amino acid sequence: CASSLGQTGELFF. The rearrangement uses TRBV28 and TRBJ2-2; D remains ambiguous. The CDR3 is made up of 13 amino acids. The V end was cut by 3 bases, the J end by 5 bases, with 7 bases between. Germline assignment: CDR1 MDHEN and CDR2 SYDVKM. The variable domain in full, completed from reference TRBV28 and TRBJ2-2, reads DVKVTQSSRYLVKRTGEKVFLECVQDMDHENMFWYRQDPGLGLRLIYFSYDVKMKEKGDIPEGYSVSREKKERFSLILESASTNQTSMYLCASSLGQTGELFFGEGSRLTVL.

On this clonotype itself: A much larger clone is a single base away; this may be a read error. CDR3 sequence (DNA): TGTGCCAGCAGCTTGGATAACCTCCGCCCTGGGGCCAACGGCCTGACTTTC. Protein: CASSLDNLRPGANGLTF. This rearrangement joins TRBV5-6 to TRBJ2-6; perhaps TRBD1 as D (5 bases). There are 17 residues in the CDR3. Per germline, CDR1 SGHDT and CDR2 YYEEEE.

This clonotype was seen ten or more times. The chain is built from TRBV20-1 and TRBJ2-3; perhaps D is TRBD1 or TRBD2 (5 bases each). Between the trimmed V and J ends, which lost 8 bases and 4 bases, there was a span of 13 bases. Looked up from germline, CDR1 is DFQATT and CDR2 is SNEGSKA (reference sequence). The CDR3 contains 12 residues. DNA of the CDR3: TGCAGTCGGGGCCTTCTGCCAGATACGCAGTATTTT. Its protein is CSRGLLPDTQYF.

This clonotype was found a few times. The rearrangement uses TRBV3-1 and TRBJ2-2; 7 nucleotides align to TRBD2. This CDR3 has 15 residues. CDR1 is LGHDT and CDR2 is YNNKEL in the germline V gene (reference sequence). Germline trimming cut 6 bases from V and 0 bases from J; bases unmatched to any gene: 4. CDR3 protein: CASRRTRANTGELFF. CDR3 in DNA: TGTGCCAGCAGGCGGACTAGAGCGAACACCGGGGAGCTGTTTTTT.